The source of this TCR beta chain is a study of monozygotic twins with inflammatory bowel disease. CDR1 and CDR2 (germline): SGHDT, YYEEEE. The CDR3 extends over 14 amino acids. On this clonotype itself: What it binds is unknown.

Study observations and caveats: Especially with disease activity, IBD patients had fewer clonotypes in common with others than healthy twins did. No discrimination was achieved between different T cell subtypes.

Each TCR library used roughly 4,000 ng of total RNA. UMIs were attached via template switching, each with a 6-nucleotide sample barcode. Each CDR3 protein gets one entry in TCRdb, which reprocessed the 5' RACE reads and gives no DNA. The sample has roughly 150,000 distinct CDR3 sequences. This TCR was recovered from a human donor with ulcerative colitis or Crohn's disease, or a healthy co-twin of an affected twin (not recorded which). This chain links TRBV5-6 with TRBJ2-1; TCRdb's D gene call, TRBD1, goes unchecked for lack of DNA. The source material was blood. CDR3 sequence: CASGYPAGANEQFF.